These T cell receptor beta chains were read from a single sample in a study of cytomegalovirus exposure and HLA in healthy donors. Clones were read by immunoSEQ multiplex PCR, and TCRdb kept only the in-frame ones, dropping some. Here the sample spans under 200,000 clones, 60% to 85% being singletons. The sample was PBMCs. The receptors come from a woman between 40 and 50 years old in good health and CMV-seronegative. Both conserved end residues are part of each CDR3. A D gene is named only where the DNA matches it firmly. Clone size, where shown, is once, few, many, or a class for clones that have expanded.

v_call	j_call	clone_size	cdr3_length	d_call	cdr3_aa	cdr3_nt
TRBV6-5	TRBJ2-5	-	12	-	CASRRPDETQYF	TGTGCCAGCAGGCGCCCTGATGAGACCCAGTACTTC
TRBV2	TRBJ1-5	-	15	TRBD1	CASSGPGTADQPQHF	TGTGCCAGCAGCGGACCCGGGACAGCCGATCAGCCCCAGCATTTT
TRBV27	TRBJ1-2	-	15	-	CASSPRGQGLTGYTF	TGTGCCAGCAGTCCTCGTGGACAAGGGTTGACTGGCTACACCTTC
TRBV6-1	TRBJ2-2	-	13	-	CASTLITPGELFF	TGTGCCAGCACCCTGATTACTCCCGGGGAGCTGTTTTTT
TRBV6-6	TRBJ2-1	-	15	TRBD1	CASRGDRGTYNEQFF	TGTGCCAGCAGGGGGGACAGGGGGACTTACAATGAGCAGTTCTTC
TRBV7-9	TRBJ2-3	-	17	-	CASSFIGGRGLIDTQYF	TGTGCCAGCAGCTTTATAGGTGGCAGGGGATTAATAGATACGCAGTATTTT
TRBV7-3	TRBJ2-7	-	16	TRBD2	CASSLTGTSVSYEQYF	TGTGCCAGCAGCTTAACAGGGACTAGCGTCTCCTACGAGCAGTACTTC
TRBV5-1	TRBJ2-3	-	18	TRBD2	CASSQTSGGQPSTDTQYF	TGCGCCAGCAGCCAGACTAGCGGGGGGCAGCCTAGCACAGATACGCAGTATTTT
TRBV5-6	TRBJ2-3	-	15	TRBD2	CASSSSGGRTDTQYF	TGTGCCAGCAGCAGTAGCGGGGGACGCACAGATACGCAGTATTTT
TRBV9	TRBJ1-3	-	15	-	CASSVRESSGNTIYF	TGTGCCAGCAGCGTCCGAGAGAGCTCTGGAAACACCATATATTTT
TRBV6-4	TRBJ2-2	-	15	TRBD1	CASRTGTGGTGELFF	TGTGCCAGCAGGACCGGGACAGGTGGCACCGGGGAGCTGTTTTTT
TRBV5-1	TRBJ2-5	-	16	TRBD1	CASSIQGQATQETQYF	TGCGCCAGCAGCATACAAGGACAGGCTACACAAGAGACCCAGTACTTC
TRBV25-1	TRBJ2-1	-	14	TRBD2	CASSVSGGYNEQFF	TGTGCCAGCAGTGTGAGCGGGGGATACAATGAGCAGTTCTTC
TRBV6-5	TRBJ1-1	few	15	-	CASSYRARDNTEAFF	TGTGCCAGCAGTTACAGGGCCCGGGATAACACTGAAGCTTTCTTT
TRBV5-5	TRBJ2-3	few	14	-	CASSWGQHTDTQYF	TGTGCCAGCAGTTGGGGACAACACACAGATACGCAGTATTTT
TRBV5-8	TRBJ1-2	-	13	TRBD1	CASSYRGPHGYTF	TGTGCCAGCAGTTACAGGGGGCCTCATGGCTACACCTTC
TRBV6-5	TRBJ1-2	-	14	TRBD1	CASSHSDRAYGYTF	TGTGCCAGCAGCCACTCGGACAGGGCCTATGGCTACACCTTC
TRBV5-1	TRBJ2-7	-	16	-	CASYGGLSNMFYEQYF	TGCGCCAGCTACGGGGGGCTCTCAAACATGTTCTACGAGCAGTACTTC
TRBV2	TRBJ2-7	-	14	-	CASSEGSSSYEQYF	TGTGCCAGCAGTGAAGGCTCGAGCTCCTACGAGCAGTACTTC
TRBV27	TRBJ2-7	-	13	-	CASSSSAPYEQYF	TGTGCCAGCAGTTCTAGCGCTCCCTACGAGCAGTACTTC
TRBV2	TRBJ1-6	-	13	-	CASRGQTNSPLHF	TGTGCCAGCAGAGGACAGACGAATTCACCCCTCCACTTT
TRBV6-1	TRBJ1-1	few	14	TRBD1	CASSHRGRNTEAFF	TGTGCCAGCAGTCACAGGGGCCGGAACACTGAAGCTTTCTTT
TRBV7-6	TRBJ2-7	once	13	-	CASSSRTDYEQYF	TGTGCCAGCAGCTCCCGGACAGACTACGAGCAGTACTTC
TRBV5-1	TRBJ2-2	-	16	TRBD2	CASSLWTSGGTGELFF	TGCGCCAGCAGCTTATGGACTAGCGGGGGCACCGGGGAGCTGTTTTTT
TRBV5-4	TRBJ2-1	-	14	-	CASSLGGLANEQFF	TGTGCCAGCAGCTTGGGGGGTCTAGCCAATGAGCAGTTCTTC
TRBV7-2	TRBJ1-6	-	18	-	CASSLALYREENNSPLHF	TGTGCCAGCAGCTTAGCTTTATACAGGGAAGAAAATAATTCACCCCTCCACTTT
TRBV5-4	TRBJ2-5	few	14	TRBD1	CASSPDRVLETQYF	TGTGCCAGCAGCCCGGACAGGGTATTAGAGACCCAGTACTTC
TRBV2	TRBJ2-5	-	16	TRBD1	CASSNFPRDSQETQYF	TGTGCCAGCAGCAACTTCCCACGGGACAGCCAAGAGACCCAGTACTTC
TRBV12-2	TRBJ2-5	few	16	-	CASRPGQGQSQETQYF	TGTGCAAGTCGTCCCGGACAGGGGCAATCTCAAGAGACCCAGTACTTC
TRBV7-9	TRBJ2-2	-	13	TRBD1	CASRTGDAGELFF	TGTGCCAGCAGGACAGGGGATGCCGGGGAGCTGTTTTTT
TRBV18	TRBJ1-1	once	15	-	CASSQSAGTNTEAFF	TGTGCCAGCTCACAAAGTGCGGGGACTAACACTGAAGCTTTCTTT
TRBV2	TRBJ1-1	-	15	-	CASSEEGQGWTEAFF	TGTGCCAGCAGTGAAGAGGGGCAGGGATGGACTGAAGCTTTCTTT